Given below is one TCR beta chain in context. This specimen belongs to a study of technical replicates of blood from a few donors. Germline-derived CDR1 and CDR2 are MDHEN and SYDVKM. This CDR3 contains 14 residues. Trimming took off 10 bases at V and 4 bases at J, with 19 bases between the two ends. Sequenced by immunoSEQ multiplex PCR; TCRdb stores in-frame clones only, minus some. The table shows 60,000 to 90,000 clones, with roughly 92% occurring only once. Sequencing input: T cells isolated from PBMCs. This receptor was identified in a human donor in good health. The genes are TRBV28 and TRBJ1-2, with a weak D call TRBD1 (5 bases). The CDR3 DNA reads as TGTGCCACCTCAACCTGGGGGGAAGTCTATGGCTACACCTTC. This codes for CATSTWGEVYGYTF.